This TCR beta chain was observed in a study of CD8 T cells in ankylosing spondylitis (dated by TCRdb to about 2017). Study-wide context: The study profiled T cell receptor beta repertoires in healthy donors and ankylosing spondylitis patients to find disease-linked TCR variants. The full study cohort was made up of 25 ankylosing spondylitis patients and roughly 100 healthy donors. Samples of peripheral blood were taken, and for ankylosing spondylitis patients, synovial fluid was collected as well.

TCRdb names Illumina HiSeq 2500 as the instrument used. TCR beta libraries were prepared by quantitative 5'-RACE with molecular barcodes. The study's processing was this. A new computational method, built on a probabilistic model of VDJ rearrangement, was used to identify disease-linked TCR variants. TCRdb took the public reads, trimmed them with fastp at Q25, ran MiXCR for clone calling and kept in-frame beta chains. Every CDR3 protein is listed once, alongside the most common genes and DNA of its rows. The V and J calls follow TCRdb's processing rather than the paper's. The sample table contains roughly 260,000 distinct CDR3 sequences; only one count was recorded for around 18% of them. The ten largest clones add up to about 8.2% of the sample. At the junction V is shortened by 8 bases and J by 0 bases; bases outside the gene matches: 6. The CDR3 contains 13 residues, cysteine and phenylalanine counted. Of the read, only the CDR3 DNA is kept; its 39 bases are in frame from base 1. As encoded in the germline V gene (reference sequence), CDR1 is DFQATT while CDR2 is SNEGSKA.

Concerning this clonotype itself: Its binding antigen is unknown. No much larger clone exists at a distance of one base, and base qualities are not known.

Results the study describes overall, beyond this receptor: The disease-linked clones were reported to be significantly enriched in matched synovial fluid samples from ankylosing spondylitis patients. Some motif variants were previously reported in synovial fluid and blood of reactive arthritis patients, suggesting common disease-initiation mechanisms. The disease-linked clones showed a CD8+ phenotype and occurred at relatively low frequencies in peripheral blood. Blood from ankylosing spondylitis patients appeared to be characterized by a TCR beta motif composed of about eight highly homologous amino acid variants.

In this chain, TRBV20-1 is recombined with TRBJ1-1; 7 central nucleotides agree with TRBD1. Sequences were obtained from blood, either unsorted or a sorted T cell fraction (not recorded which). The receptor's source is a male donor with ankylosing spondylitis or in good health (not recorded which). The CDR3 protein sequence reads: CSPGGVLNTEAFF. The nucleotides are TGCAGTCCAGGGGGGGTTTTGAACACTGAAGCTTTCTTT.